One sample yielded the 17 T cell receptor beta chains listed below, sequenced in a study of tissue T cells after allogeneic stem cell transplantation (dated by TCRdb to between 2022 and 2023). Library creation used the immunoSEQ multiplex PCR assay. The immuneACCESS repertoire file appears here via TCRdb, limited to in-frame rearrangements. These files lack a portion of the clones; in checked studies, under half of the deficit traces to unresolved V genes, and the cause of the others is not known. Recorded for this sample are over 45,000 clones; 65% to 85% of them occurred a single time. The ten largest clones capture 0.5% to 0.65% of the sample. Sequencing input: sorted cells pooled from one or two spleens. The receptor source for this set is a pool of C57BL/6 mice in good health.

This clone showed up just once. The genes and germline here are from mouse. Read sequence stops 1 residue before the CDR3 end, and the germline J gene provides the missing end. The chain uses TRBV4 and TRBJ2-4; 11 nucleotides align to TRBD2. The CDR3 length is 16 residues. V was clipped by 4 bases and J by 0 bases; unmatched bases: 3. The V gene's germline CDR1 is LGHDT and CDR2 YNNKQL (reference sequence). Incomplete CDR3 DNA: TGTGCCAGCAGCTTGGGACTGGGGGCTAGTCAAAACACCTTGTAC. Its protein is CASSLGLGASQNTLY. The whole CDR3 region reads CASSLGLGASQNTLYF. Filled out from reference TRBV4 and TRBJ2-4, the complete variable domain reads ETAVFQTPNYHVTQVGNEVSFNCKQTLGHDTMYWYKQDSKKLLKIMFSYNNKQLIVNETVPRRFSPQSSDKAHLNLRIKSVEPEDSAVYLCASSLGLGASQNTLYFGAGTRLSVL.

Concerning this clone itself: The genes and germline here are from mouse. The read is 1 residue too short to cover the CDR3 end, so that end is filled in from the germline J gene. The V call is TRBV15, the J call TRBJ2-7; 8 bases map to TRBD1. This CDR3 region has 14 residues. V trimming: 1 base; J trimming: 2 bases; junction bases outside the gene matches: 1. Germline CDR1 is SGHND and CDR2 is FRSKSL. Partial CDR3 DNA: TGTGCCAGCAGTTTAGGGACAGGGACCTATGAACAGTAC. Its protein product is CASSLGTGTYEQY. The CDR3 in full is CASSLGTGTYEQYF.

Comment on this clone: Gene names refer to mouse genes. With the read ending 1 residue before the CDR3 end, the germline J gene is used to fill in that end. V gene TRBV3 combines with J gene TRBJ1-1, with 7 bases aligning to TRBD1. V was pared by 4 bases and J by 1 base, with 3 bases of the junction left unmatched. Germline V gene data show CDR1 as SNHLY and CDR2 as FYNGKV (reference sequence). This CDR3 region has 14 residues. Here the CDR3 reads CASSSGQKNTEVFF. The sequenced CDR3 bases are TGTGCCAGCAGCTCGGGACAGAAAAACACAGAAGTCTTC.

A word on this clone: The gene symbols are mouse symbols. The read halts 1 residue ahead of the CDR3 end, with the missing end drawn from the germline J gene. The chain links TRBV19 to TRBJ2-7, with 8 bases matching TRBD2. Germline CDR1 FNHDT, CDR2 SITEND (reference sequence). The junction had 6 bases not matched to a gene; V was cut back by 3 bases and J by 4 bases. The CDR3 extends over 14 amino acids. The sequenced part of the CDR3 DNA is TGTGCCAGCAGTAACGACTGGGGCGGGTATGAACAGTAC. The encoded protein is CASSNDWGGYEQY. The full CDR3 reads CASSNDWGGYEQYF.

In its sample, this clone was seen a few times. Gene labels here are mouse ones. The read ends 1 residue shy of where the CDR3 ends; the end is completed using the germline J gene. The genes are TRBV5 and TRBJ1-2; D is unclear. Trimming took off 4 bases at V and 2 bases at J, with 8 bases between the two ends. The CDR3 has 13 residues. The V gene's germline CDR1 is LGHNA and CDR2 YNLKQL (reference sequence). The sequenced CDR3 bases are TGTGCCAGCAGCCTCGACACGAACTCCGACTACACC. The encoded protein is CASSLDTNSDYT. The full CDR3 reads CASSLDTNSDYTF.

As to this clone: These gene names are mouse names. Sequencing ends 1 residue short of the CDR3 end; the germline J gene provides the rest. The chain is built from TRBV19 and TRBJ2-5; no clear D gene. Germline CDR1 FNHDT, CDR2 SITEND (reference sequence). The CDR3 runs to 15 residues. V lost 5 bases and J lost 0, with 13 bases in between. Partial CDR3 DNA: TGTGCCAGCAGCTCAACTTCCGGTAACCAAGACACCCAGTAC. This sequence encodes CASSSTSGNQDTQY. From start to end, the CDR3 is CASSSTSGNQDTQYF.

To note about this clone: Gene names and germline match the mouse. The CDR3 end falls 1 residue outside the read, so it is completed with the germline J gene. The chain is built from TRBV4 and TRBJ1-4; D is unclear. Germline CDR1 reads LGHDT; CDR2 reads YNNKQL (reference sequence). This CDR3 is built from 14 residues. V was pared by 3 bases and J by 0 bases, with 5 bases between. CDR3 DNA (partial): TGTGCCAGCAGCTATGCAGTTTCCAACGAAAGATTATTT. Translation gives CASSYAVSNERLF. The whole CDR3 region reads CASSYAVSNERLFF.

As concerns this clone: The gene names here belong to mouse. Incomplete CDR3 DNA: TGTGCCAGCGGTGATAGGCATTATAATTCCTATAATTCGCCCCTCTAC. Its protein is CASGDRHYNSYNSPLY. The entire CDR3 protein is CASGDRHYNSYNSPLYF. J is TRBJ1-6 and V is TRBV13-2; the D is unclear. The read ends 1 residue early relative to the CDR3; the germline J gene fills the gap. TRBJ1-6 belongs to the ORF category, with a function that is uncertain. This CDR3 spans 17 amino acids. The germline V gene has CDR1 NNHNN and CDR2 SYGAGS (reference sequence). Trimming stripped 1 base from V and 0 bases from J, with 11 bases between.

Of note for this clone: Gene names are mouse gene names. The CDR3 end lies 1 residue beyond the end of the read and is filled in from the germline J gene. V is TRBV13-3 and J is TRBJ2-7, with D maybe TRBD1 (6 bases). V was trimmed by 0 bases and J by 5 bases, leaving 6 bases between them. The CDR3 loop spans 12 amino acids. Per the germline V gene, CDR1 is NNHDY and CDR2 is SYVADS. Here the CDR3 reads CASSDDRDEQYF. The CDR3 bases that were read are TGTGCCAGCAGTGATGACAGGGATGAACAGTAC.

On this clone itself: Mouse germline and gene names are used. The DNA ends 1 residue before the CDR3 does, and the rest of the CDR3 is filled in from the germline J gene. The chain links TRBV13-3 to TRBJ2-1; 8 positions agree with TRBD1. V lost 3 bases and J lost 7; bases outside the gene matches: 3. The CDR3 extends over 13 amino acids. Germline CDR1 NNHDY, CDR2 SYVADS. The CDR3 loop is CASSGTGNAEQFF. CDR3 DNA, as far as it was read: TGTGCCAGCAGTGGGACAGGGAACGCTGAGCAGTTC.

As for this clone: The genes are named according to mouse. The read gets to within 1 residue of the CDR3 end, and the germline J gene fills in the rest. This sequence joins TRBV26 and TRBJ2-2; 7 bases fit TRBD1. V lost 4 bases, J lost 4 bases, and 0 bases stayed unmatched. Germline V lookup: CDR1 KGHPV, CDR2 FQNQEV (reference sequence). This CDR3 region has 13 residues. This CDR3 is CASSRDSTGQLYF. CDR3 DNA, as far as it was read: TGTGCCAGCAGTCGGGACAGCACCGGGCAGCTCTAC.

For this clone: Gene labels here are mouse ones. Sequencing ends 1 residue short of the CDR3 end; the germline J gene provides the rest. The chain employs TRBV3 and TRBJ2-7; no clear D. Trimming took 2 bases from V and 6 from J, leaving 8 bases between them. The CDR3 runs 12 residues. Germline CDR1 is SNHLY and CDR2 is FYNGKV (reference sequence). The CDR3 reads CASSLRTAEQYF. The sequenced CDR3 bases are TGTGCCAGCAGCTTAAGAACAGCTGAACAGTAC.

About this clone: Mouse names are used for the genes. From the germline J gene comes the end of the CDR3, since the read stops 1 residue before it. The chain has TRBV4 and TRBJ2-3, with 11 bases that match TRBD2. Trimming removed 4 bases from V and 0 bases from J; junction bases left unmatched: 3. The CDR3 is 16 residues long. CDR1 and CDR2 from the germline V gene are LGHDT and YNNKQL (reference sequence). CDR3 region: CASSLTGGGSAETLYF. The DNA read from the CDR3 is TGTGCCAGCAGCTTGACTGGGGGGGGTAGTGCAGAAACGCTGTAT.

On this clone: These gene names are mouse names. Read data end 1 residue before the CDR3 end; the end is taken from the germline J gene. This chain connects TRBV4 to TRBJ1-2; 10 bases match TRBD1. From germline, CDR1 is LGHDT and CDR2 YNNKQL (reference sequence). This CDR3 has 15 amino acids. V lost 5 bases, J lost 1 base, and 4 bases stayed unmatched. CDR3 residues: CASSPRDRGNSDYTF. The sequenced CDR3 bases are TGTGCCAGCAGCCCCCGGGACAGGGGAAACTCCGACTACACC.

Concerning this clone itself: Genes and germline are mouse. The read terminates 1 residue before the CDR3 end, so the remaining end is supplied by the germline J gene. The V gene is TRBV17, the J gene TRBJ2-7, with D perhaps matching TRBD2 (7 bases). Germline CDR1 MNHDT, CDR2 YYDKIL. The V and J ends lost 1 base and 6 bases respectively, with 7 bases between them. CDR3 size: 12 residues. CDR3 sequence reads: CASSRGGAEQYF. Partial CDR3 DNA: TGTGCTAGCAGTAGAGGGGGGGCTGAACAGTAC.

Worth noting for this clone: Gene names and germline refer to mouse. Read coverage stops 1 residue before the CDR3 terminus; the germline J gene supplies the remainder. The V and J genes are TRBV5 and TRBJ1-3; tentative D call: TRBD1 (6 bases). Germline V gene lookup returns CDR1 LGHNA and CDR2 YNLKQL (reference sequence). Trimming shortened V by 0 bases and J by 0 bases, and 9 bases separated the two germline ends. CDR3 length: 16 amino acids. CDR3 residues: CASSQEGGTSGNTLYF. The CDR3 bases that were read are TGTGCCAGCAGCCAAGAAGGGGGAACTTCTGGAAATACGCTCTAT.

Note on this clone: These gene names are mouse names. The read terminates 1 residue before the CDR3 end, so the remaining end is supplied by the germline J gene. The chain carries TRBV13-2 and TRBJ1-6; tentatively, D is TRBD1 (6 bases). TRBJ1-6 counts as an open reading frame of uncertain function. CDR3 length: 15 residues. The V end was cut by 3 bases, the J end by 5 bases, with 12 bases between. From germline, CDR1 is NNHNN and CDR2 SYGAGS (reference sequence). CDR3 region: CASGGRDKNNSPLYF. Incomplete CDR3 DNA: TGTGCCAGCGGTGGCCGGGACAAGAATAATTCGCCCCTCTAC.